This T cell receptor (beta chain) stems from a study of graft-versus-host responses after intestinal transplantation. Looking at the study overall: Recipients received multivisceral, liver-intestinal, or isolated intestinal transplants. Regarding the study as a whole: Investigators detected GvH clones in recipient marrow, with some emerging earlier in ileum or blood. Patients who carried graft-donor T cell macrochimerism also had high graft-versus-host to host-versus-graft clonal ratios in their allografts.

Worth noting for this clone: The antigen remains undetermined.

This table comes from immunoSEQ multiplex PCR, and its TCRdb copy is limited to in-frame clones, with some not included. Of over 100,000 clones listed, more than 90% are singletons. Germline V gene sequence: CDR1 MDHEN, CDR2 SYDVKM. The CDR3 consists of 14 residues. The ends were cut back, 2 bases at V and 4 bases at J, with 11 bases in the middle. This TCR was sampled from a human donor who was the organ donor for an intestinal transplant. The chain is built from TRBV28 and TRBJ1-2, with D possibly matching TRBD1 (6 bases). The input for sequencing was unstimulated CD4+ T cells sorted from spleen or lymph node cells, taken before transplant. The DNA for the CDR3 is TGTGCCAGCAGTTTACCAGGGGTAGGCTATGGCTACACCTTC. It encodes CASSLPGVGYGYTF.